These 2 T cell receptor beta chains originate from one sample sequenced in a study of immune evolution from preneoplasia to lung adenocarcinoma. Only in-frame clones appear in the TCRdb table, and some are missing; sequencing was by immunoSEQ multiplex PCR. The table lists 8,500 to 14,000 clones, around 81% of them singletons. Sequencing used FFPE minimally invasive lung adenocarcinoma tissue. These receptors all come from a person aged 60-80 years with lung adenocarcinoma.

The chain combines TRBV7-2 with TRBJ1-4; TRBD1 is a possible D gene (6 bases). Trimming took 3 bases from V and 7 from J, leaving 12 bases between them. Germline V gene data show CDR1 as SGHTA and CDR2 as FQGNSA. There are 14 residues in the CDR3. The CDR3 loop is CASSFTGYGEKLFF. The CDR3 region has the DNA TGTGCCAGCAGCTTCACAGGGTACGGTGAAAAACTGTTTTTT.

This chain uses TRBV5-4 with TRBJ1-4, with 7 bases aligning to TRBD1. This CDR3 is built from 14 residues. CDR1 and CDR2 (germline): SGHNT, YYREEE (reference sequence). V gave up 4 bases and J gave up 2 bases; unmatched junction bases: 2. The CDR3 sequence is CASSEGATNEKLFF. The CDR3 nucleotides read TGTGCCAGCAGCGAGGGGGCCACTAATGAAAAACTGTTTTTT.